What follows are 13 T cell receptor beta chains derived from one specimen sequenced in a study of human T cells and chemical hapten exposure. TCRdb redid the calling of the RACE reads with MiXCR, one entry per CDR3 protein. In the table there are roughly 100,000 distinct CDR3 sequences, roughly 12% of which are singletons. Time point: pre-sensitization, week 0. Treatment described: therapeutic diphenylcyclopropenone sensitization with weekly scalp DPC. Source: whole blood, taken in connection with sensitization to the hapten diphenylcyclopropenone (DPC). These receptors originate from a woman between 50 and 59 years old with alopecia areata. Some clones in this sample may be carry-over from other donors' samples.

Worth noting for this clonotype: This may be a read error, as it is one base from a much larger clone. The CDR3: CVTSDFGQGQETQYF. As DNA, the CDR3 is TGTGTCACCAGTGATTTCGGACAGGGCCAAGAGACCCAGTACTTC. This sequence joins TRBV24-1 and TRBJ2-5; 8 bases line up with TRBD1. The CDR3 runs to 15 residues. Germline V gives CDR1 KGHDR, CDR2 SFDVKD.

This clonotype appeared a few times. The CDR3: CASSPQGGKNIQYF. For the CDR3, the DNA is TGTGCCAGCAGCCCCCAGGGGGGCAAAAACATTCAGTACTTC. The genes are TRBV12-3 or TRBV12-4 and TRBJ2-4; D possibly corresponds to TRBD1 (7 bases). The CDR3 is 14 residues long. V was trimmed by 6 bases and J by 3 bases, leaving 12 bases between them.

There are many counts of this clonotype. The genes are TRBV20-1 and TRBJ2-1; D is perhaps TRBD1 (5 bases). The germline V and J ends were trimmed by 3 bases and 5 bases, with 14 bases remaining between them. The length of the CDR3 is 14 residues. Germline V gene data show CDR1 as DFQATT and CDR2 as SNEGSKA (reference sequence). CDR3 nucleotide sequence: TGCAGTGCTAGTTCAGGGAAAGCGCACAATGAGCAGTTCTTC. It codes for CSASSGKAHNEQFF.

The gene calls are TRBV28 and TRBJ2-2; 8 bases map to TRBD2. V shed 2 bases, J shed 5 bases, and the junction held 4 bases outside the gene matches. The length of the CDR3 is 15 residues. The germline V gene encodes CDR1 MDHEN and CDR2 SYDVKM. CDR3 nucleotide sequence: TGTGCCAGCAGTTTAATAGCGGGGAAGACCGGGGAGCTGTTTTTT. Its translation: CASSLIAGKTGELFF.

This clonotype has ten or more counts. This rearrangement joins TRBV20-1 to TRBJ2-7; 7 bases line up with TRBD2. The V gene end was trimmed by 0 bases and the J gene end by 2 bases; junction bases not matched to a gene: 10. This CDR3 is 16 amino acids long. The germline CDR1 and CDR2 sequences are DFQATT and SNEGSKA (reference sequence). CDR3 residues: CSARELQSGDAYEQYF. CDR3 coding DNA: TGCAGTGCTAGAGAATTACAGAGCGGGGATGCCTACGAGCAGTACTTC.

The rearrangement uses TRBV7-2 and TRBJ2-5; tentatively, D is TRBD1 (6 bases). The V end lost 5 bases, the J end lost 5 bases, and 12 bases lay between the germline ends. This CDR3 comprises 13 residues. CDR1 SGHTA and CDR2 FQGNSA come from the germline V gene. The CDR3 nucleotides read TGTGCCAGCAGCCGAGGGGGACCGGAGACCCAGTACTTC. It specifies CASSRGGPETQYF.

This clonotype was counted at least ten times. The V gene is TRBV7-2, the J gene TRBJ2-3; TRBD2 matches at 8 bases. Losses at the gene ends were 1 base for V and 3 bases for J; bases not matched to a gene: 9. Germline V gene lookup returns CDR1 SGHTA and CDR2 FQGNSA. CDR3 length: 17 residues. The CDR3 DNA sequence: TGTGCCAGCAGCTTAGGCGCTGGGCGGGGGGCGACAGATACGCAGTATTTT. It is translated as CASSLGAGRGATDTQYF.

The chain carries TRBV29-1 and TRBJ2-1; TRBD1 might be the D (6 bases). The germline V and J ends were trimmed by 5 bases and 4 bases, with 9 bases remaining between them. The CDR3 runs 12 residues. CDR1 and CDR2 (germline): SQVTM, ANQGSEA. The CDR3 coding sequence is TGCAGCGTTACTGGACAGTACAATGAGCAGTTCTTC. It specifies CSVTGQYNEQFF.

In this sample, this clonotype turned up a few times. The V and J genes are TRBV6-6 and TRBJ2-4; the D gene is possibly TRBD1 (6 bases). V was clipped by 5 bases and J by 0 bases, with 14 bases between them. CDR1 is MNHNY, CDR2 SVGAGI, per germline (reference sequence). This CDR3 contains 16 residues. The CDR3, as DNA: TGTGCCAGCAGTCAGGACGGACAGATAGCCAAAAACATTCAGTACTTC. This encodes CASSQDGQIAKNIQYF.

This rearrangement joins TRBV10-3 to TRBJ2-7; D not resolved. Looked up from germline, CDR1 is ENHRY and CDR2 is SYGVKD. Trimming pared 3 bases from V and 2 bases from J, leaving 14 bases between. The CDR3 loop spans 15 amino acids. The CDR3 region has the DNA TGTGCCATCAGTGATGACACCCGACCACCCTACGAGCAGTACTTC. Residues: CAISDDTRPPYEQYF.

This clonotype occurred many times. The chain has TRBV6-5 and TRBJ2-7; 10 positions agree with TRBD1. CDR3 length equals 15 residues. Germline V lookup: CDR1 MNHEY, CDR2 SVGAGI. Trimming at V came to 5 bases and at J to 2 bases, leaving 6 bases not matched to a gene. The CDR3 spells CASSDPGTGAYEQYF. The CDR3 nucleotides are TGTGCCAGCAGTGATCCCGGGACAGGGGCCTACGAGCAGTACTTC.

In this sample, this clonotype turned up many times. The chain carries TRBV6-2 or TRBV6-3 and TRBJ2-3; 9 bases are a match to TRBD1. CDR3 length: 14 amino acids. V gave up 7 bases and J gave up 2 bases; unmatched junction bases: 4. Germline-derived CDR1 and CDR2 are MNHEY and SVGEGT. For the CDR3, the DNA is TGTGCCAGCAAGGACAGGGGACTCACAGATACGCAGTATTTT. Amino acids: CASKDRGLTDTQYF.

The V call is TRBV12-3 or TRBV12-4, the J call TRBJ1-6; D gene unclear. Trimming shortened V by 6 bases and J by 0 bases, and 6 bases separated the two germline ends. This CDR3 is 14 amino acids long. The CDR3 reads CASSLTSYNSPLHF. The CDR3, as DNA: TGTGCCAGCAGCCTTACCTCCTATAATTCACCCCTCCACTTT.